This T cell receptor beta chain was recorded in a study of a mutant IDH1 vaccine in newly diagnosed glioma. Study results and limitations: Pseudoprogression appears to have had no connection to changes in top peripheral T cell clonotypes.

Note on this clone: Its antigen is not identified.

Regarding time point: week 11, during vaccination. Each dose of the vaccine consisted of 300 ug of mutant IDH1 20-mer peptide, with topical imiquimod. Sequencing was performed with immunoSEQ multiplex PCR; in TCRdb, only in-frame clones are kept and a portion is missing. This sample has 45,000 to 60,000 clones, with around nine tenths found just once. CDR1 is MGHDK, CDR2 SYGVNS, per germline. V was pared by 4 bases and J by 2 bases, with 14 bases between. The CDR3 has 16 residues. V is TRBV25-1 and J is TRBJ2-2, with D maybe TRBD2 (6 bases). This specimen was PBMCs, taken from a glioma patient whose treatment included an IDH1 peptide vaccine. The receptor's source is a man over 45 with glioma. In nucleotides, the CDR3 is TGTGCCAGCAGTGGGGTACTAGGGACTAACACCGGGGAGCTGTTTTTT. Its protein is CASSGVLGTNTGELFF.